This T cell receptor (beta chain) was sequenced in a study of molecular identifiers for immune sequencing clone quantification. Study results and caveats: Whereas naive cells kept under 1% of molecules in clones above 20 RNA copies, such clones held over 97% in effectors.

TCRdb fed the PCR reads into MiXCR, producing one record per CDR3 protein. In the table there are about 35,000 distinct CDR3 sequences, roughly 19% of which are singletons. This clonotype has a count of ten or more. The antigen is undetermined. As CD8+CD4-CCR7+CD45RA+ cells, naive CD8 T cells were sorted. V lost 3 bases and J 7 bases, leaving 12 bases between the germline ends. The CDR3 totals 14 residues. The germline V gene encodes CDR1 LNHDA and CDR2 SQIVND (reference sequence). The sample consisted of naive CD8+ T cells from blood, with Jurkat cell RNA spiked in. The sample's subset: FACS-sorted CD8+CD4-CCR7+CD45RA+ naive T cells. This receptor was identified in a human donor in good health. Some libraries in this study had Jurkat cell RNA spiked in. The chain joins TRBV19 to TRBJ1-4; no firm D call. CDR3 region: CASSMTMRGEKLFF. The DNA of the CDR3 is TGTGCCAGTAGTATGACAATGCGTGGTGAAAAACTGTTTTTT.